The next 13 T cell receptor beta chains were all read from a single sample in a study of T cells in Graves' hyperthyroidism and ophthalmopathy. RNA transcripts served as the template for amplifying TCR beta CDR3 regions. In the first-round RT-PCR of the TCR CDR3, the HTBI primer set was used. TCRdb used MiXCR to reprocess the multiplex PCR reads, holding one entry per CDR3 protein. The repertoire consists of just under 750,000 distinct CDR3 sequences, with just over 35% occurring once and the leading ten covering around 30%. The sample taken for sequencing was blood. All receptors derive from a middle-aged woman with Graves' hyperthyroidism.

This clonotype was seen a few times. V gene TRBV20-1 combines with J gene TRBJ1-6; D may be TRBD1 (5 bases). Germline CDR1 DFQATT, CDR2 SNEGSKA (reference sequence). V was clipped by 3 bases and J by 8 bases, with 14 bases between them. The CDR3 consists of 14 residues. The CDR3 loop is CSASGGRGDSPLHF. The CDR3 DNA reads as TGCAGTGCTAGCGGGGGACGGGGGGATTCACCCCTCCACTTT.

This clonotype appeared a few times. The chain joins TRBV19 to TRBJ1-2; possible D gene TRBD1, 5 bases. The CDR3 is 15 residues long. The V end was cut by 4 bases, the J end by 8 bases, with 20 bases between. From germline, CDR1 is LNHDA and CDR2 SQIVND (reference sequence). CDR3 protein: CASSTGGRGYGGYTF. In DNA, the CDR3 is TGTGCCAGTAGTACTGGGGGGAGAGGGTACGGCGGCTACACCTTC. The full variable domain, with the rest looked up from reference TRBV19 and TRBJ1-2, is DGGITQSPKYLFRKEGQNVTLSCEQNLNHDAMYWYRQDPGQGLRLIYYSQIVNDFQKGDIAEGYSVSREKKESFPLTVTSAQKNPTAFYLCASSTGGRGYGGYTFGSGTRLTVV.

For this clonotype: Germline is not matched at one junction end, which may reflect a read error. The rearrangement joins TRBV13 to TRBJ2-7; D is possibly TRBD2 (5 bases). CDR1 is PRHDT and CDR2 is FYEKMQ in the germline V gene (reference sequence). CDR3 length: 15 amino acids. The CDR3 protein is CASSQVPSGDYEQYF. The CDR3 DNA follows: TGCGCCAGCAGCCAGGTACCGAGCGGAGACTACGAGCAGTACTTC.

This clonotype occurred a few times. In nucleotides, the CDR3 is TGTGCCAGCAGTGAAGGTCGACCCTCCTGGGCCAACGTCCTGACTTTC. Translating it yields CASSEGRPSWANVLTF. The chain uses TRBV6-1 and TRBJ2-6; D not certain. Germline V lookup: CDR1 MNHNS, CDR2 SASEGT. Trimming took off 1 base at V and 5 bases at J, with 12 bases between the two ends. The CDR3 totals 16 residues.

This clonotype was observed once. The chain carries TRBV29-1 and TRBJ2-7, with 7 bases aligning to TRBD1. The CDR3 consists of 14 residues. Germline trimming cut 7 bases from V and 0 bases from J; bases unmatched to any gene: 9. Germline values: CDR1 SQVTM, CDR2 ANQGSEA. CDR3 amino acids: CSDSRGPISYEQYF. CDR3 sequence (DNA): TGCAGCGACTCTAGGGGGCCCATCTCCTACGAGCAGTACTTC.

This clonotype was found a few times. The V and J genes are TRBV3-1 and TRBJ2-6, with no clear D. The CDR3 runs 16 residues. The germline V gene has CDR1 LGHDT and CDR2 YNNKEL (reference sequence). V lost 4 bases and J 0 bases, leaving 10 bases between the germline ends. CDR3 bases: TGTGCCAGCAGCCCCTCAAACAGCTCTGGGGCCAACGTCCTGACTTTC. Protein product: CASSPSNSSGANVLTF.

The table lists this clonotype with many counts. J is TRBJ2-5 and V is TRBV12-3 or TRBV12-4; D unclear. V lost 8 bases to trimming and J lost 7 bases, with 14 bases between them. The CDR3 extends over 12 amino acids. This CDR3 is CASLVTPGTQYF. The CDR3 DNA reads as TGTGCCAGCCTTGTAACTCCGGGGACCCAGTACTTC.

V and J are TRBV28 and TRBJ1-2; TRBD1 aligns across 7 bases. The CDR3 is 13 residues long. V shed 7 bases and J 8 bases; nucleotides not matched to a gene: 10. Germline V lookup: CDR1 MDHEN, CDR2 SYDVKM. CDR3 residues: CASTLDRDSGYTF. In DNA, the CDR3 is TGTGCCAGCACCCTCGACAGGGATAGCGGCTACACCTTC.

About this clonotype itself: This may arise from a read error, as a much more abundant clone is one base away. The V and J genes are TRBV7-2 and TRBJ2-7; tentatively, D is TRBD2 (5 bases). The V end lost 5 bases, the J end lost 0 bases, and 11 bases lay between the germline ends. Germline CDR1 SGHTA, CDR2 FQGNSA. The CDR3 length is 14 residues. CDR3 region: CASSLQAASYEQYF. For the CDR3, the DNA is TGTGCCAGCAGCCTCCAAGCGGCCTCCTACGAGCAGTACTTC.

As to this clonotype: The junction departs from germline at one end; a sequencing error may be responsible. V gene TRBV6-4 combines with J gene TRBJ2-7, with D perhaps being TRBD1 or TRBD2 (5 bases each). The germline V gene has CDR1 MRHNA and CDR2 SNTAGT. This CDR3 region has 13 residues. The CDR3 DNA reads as TGTGCCAGCAGTGACAGGGGTCTGCTCGAGCGGCACTTC. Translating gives CASSDRGLLERHF.

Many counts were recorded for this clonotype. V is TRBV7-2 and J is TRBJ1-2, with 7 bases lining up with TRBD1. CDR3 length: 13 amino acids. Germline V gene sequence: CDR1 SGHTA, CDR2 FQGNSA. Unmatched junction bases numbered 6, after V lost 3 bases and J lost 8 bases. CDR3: CASSFGQEGGYTF. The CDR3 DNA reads TGTGCCAGCAGCTTCGGACAGGAGGGGGGCTACACCTTC.

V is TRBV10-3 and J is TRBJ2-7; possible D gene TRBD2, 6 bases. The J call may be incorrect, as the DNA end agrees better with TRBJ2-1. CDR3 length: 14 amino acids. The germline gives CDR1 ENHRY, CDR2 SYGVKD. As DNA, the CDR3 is TGTGCCATCAGTCGGAGGGACTTTGACAATGAGCAGTTCTTC. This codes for CAISRRDFDNEQFF.

In DNA form, the CDR3 reads TGCGCCAGCGGGGGGCAGTTCTTC. Translation gives CASGGQFF. The chain employs TRBV10-2 and TRBJ2-7; D could derive from TRBD1 or TRBD2 (5 bases each). Judging by the DNA end, TRBJ2-1 fits better; the J call may be wrong. Germline V CDR1 and CDR2: WSHSY, SAAADI. CDR3 size: 8 residues.